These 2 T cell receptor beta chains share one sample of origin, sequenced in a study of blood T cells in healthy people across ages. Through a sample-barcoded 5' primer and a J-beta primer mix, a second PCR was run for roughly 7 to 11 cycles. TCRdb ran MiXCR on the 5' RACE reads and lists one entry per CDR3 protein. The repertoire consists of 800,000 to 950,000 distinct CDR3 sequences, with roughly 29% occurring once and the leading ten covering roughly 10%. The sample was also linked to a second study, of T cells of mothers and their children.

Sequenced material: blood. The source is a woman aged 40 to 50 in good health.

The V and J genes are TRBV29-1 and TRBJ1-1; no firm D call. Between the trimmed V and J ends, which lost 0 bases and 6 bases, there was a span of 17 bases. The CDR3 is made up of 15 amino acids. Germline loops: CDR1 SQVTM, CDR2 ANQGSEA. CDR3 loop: CSVEDWTAGGPEAFF. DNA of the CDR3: TGCAGCGTTGAAGACTGGACCGCCGGCGGCCCTGAAGCTTTCTTT.

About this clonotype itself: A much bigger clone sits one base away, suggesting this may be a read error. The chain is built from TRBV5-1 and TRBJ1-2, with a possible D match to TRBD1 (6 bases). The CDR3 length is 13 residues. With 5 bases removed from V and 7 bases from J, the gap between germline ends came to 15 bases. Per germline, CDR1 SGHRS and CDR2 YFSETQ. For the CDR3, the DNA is TGCGCCAGCAGACCAGGCAGGGGCTCTGGCTACACCTTC. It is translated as CASRPGRGSGYTF. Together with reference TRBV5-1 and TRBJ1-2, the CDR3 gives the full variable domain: KAGVTQTPRYLIKTRGQQVTLSCSPISGHRSVSWYQQTPGQGLQFLFEYFSETQRNKGNFPGRFSGRQFSNSRSEMNVSTLELGDSALYLCASRPGRGSGYTFGSGTRLTVV.